These 2 T cell receptor beta chains came from one sample sequenced in a study of beta chain features in type 1 diabetes. Sequenced material consisted of expressed TCRB transcripts (all of the isolated RNA was reverse transcribed). Data came from immunoSEQ multiplex PCR; TCRdb stores just in-frame clones and leaves some out. The top ten clones hold approximately 0.041% of a sample with fewer than 350,000 clones, 20% of them seen once. Material: naive CD4+ T cells from blood. The receptor set was obtained from a woman younger than 35 in good health.

A few counts support this clone. The V and J genes are TRBV6-6 and TRBJ2-3, with 7 nucleotides matching TRBD1. Germline CDR1 is MNHNY and CDR2 is SVGAGI (reference sequence). J gave up 5 bases and V 6 bases, and 8 bases lay outside the gene matches. The CDR3 runs to 14 residues. CDR3 nucleotides: TGTGCCAGCAGGAACCGACAGGGAGAAGATACGCAGTATTTT. Its translation: CASRNRQGEDTQYF.

V and J are TRBV7-8 and TRBJ2-7; 8 nucleotides align to TRBD1. The CDR3 loop spans 16 amino acids. Germline V lookup: CDR1 SGHVS, CDR2 FQNEAQ. Trimming took 2 bases from V and 7 from J; bases not matched to a gene: 13. The CDR3 reads CASSLNPGGSLGEQYF. DNA for the CDR3: TGTGCCAGCAGCTTAAACCCAGGGGGCTCCCTCGGGGAGCAGTACTTC.